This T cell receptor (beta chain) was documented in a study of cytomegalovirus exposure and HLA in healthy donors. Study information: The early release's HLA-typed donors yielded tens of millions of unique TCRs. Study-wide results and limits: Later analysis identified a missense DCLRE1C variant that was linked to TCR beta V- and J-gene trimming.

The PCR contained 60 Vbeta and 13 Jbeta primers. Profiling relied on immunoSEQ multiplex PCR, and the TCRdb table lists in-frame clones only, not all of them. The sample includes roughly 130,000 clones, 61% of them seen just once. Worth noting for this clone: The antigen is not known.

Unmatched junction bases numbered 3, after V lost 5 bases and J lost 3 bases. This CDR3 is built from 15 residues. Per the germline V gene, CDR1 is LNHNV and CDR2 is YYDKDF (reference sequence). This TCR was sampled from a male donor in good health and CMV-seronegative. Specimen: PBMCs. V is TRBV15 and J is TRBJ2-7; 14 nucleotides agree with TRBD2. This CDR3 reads CATSPTSGGGYEQYF. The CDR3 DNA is TGTGCCACCAGCCCGACTAGCGGGGGGGGCTACGAGCAGTACTTC.